What follows are 28 T cell receptor beta chains derived from one specimen sequenced in a study of blood T cells in healthy people across ages. A second PCR, run for about 7 to 11 cycles, used a sample-barcoded 5' primer plus a J-beta primer mix. TCRdb redid the calling of the 5' RACE reads with MiXCR, one entry per CDR3 protein. This table holds around 500,000 distinct CDR3 sequences, under 55% found once. The specimen was blood. The source of these receptors is a man older than 75 in good health.

Details on this clonotype: A junction boundary mismatches the germline segment, possibly from a read error. The rearrangement links TRBV20-1 to TRBJ2-1; 8 positions match TRBD2. The CDR3 consists of 15 residues. Germline assignment: CDR1 DFQATT and CDR2 SNEGSKA (reference sequence). Here the CDR3 reads CSARGLADSHNEQFF. The DNA for the CDR3 is TGCAGTGCTCGCGGACTAGCAGACTCCCACAATGAGCAGTTCTTC.

This clonotype was observed once. The chain recombines TRBV30 with TRBJ2-7; 8 bases are shared with TRBD1. This CDR3 has 14 residues. Germline V CDR1 and CDR2: GTSNPN, SVGIG (reference sequence). Trimming at V came to 4 bases and at J to 3 bases, leaving 8 bases not matched to a gene. The CDR3 nucleotides are TGTGCCTGGAACCGACAGGGGAGGAACTACGAGCAGTACTTC. This encodes CAWNRQGRNYEQYF.

V and J are TRBV20-1 and TRBJ2-1, with 9 bases that match TRBD1. V shed 4 bases, J shed 9 bases, and the junction held 13 bases outside the gene matches. The CDR3 sequence is 15 residues long. The germline CDR1 and CDR2 sequences are DFQATT and SNEGSKA (reference sequence). This CDR3 reads CSAKRQGGSVGEQFF. Written as DNA, the CDR3 is TGCAGTGCTAAGCGACAGGGGGGCTCAGTCGGTGAGCAGTTCTTC.

The chain employs TRBV21-1 and TRBJ2-7. TRBV21-1 is an annotated pseudogene. There are 14 residues in the CDR3. CDR3 nucleotides: TGTGCCAGCAGCAAAGAGCACAGAATCCTCGAGCAGTACTTC. Protein: CASSKEHRILEQYF.

The CDR3 nucleotides read TGTGCCAGCAGCCTAAGGACAGGGGGCATTAGGGGCTACACCTTC. Amino acid sequence: CASSLRTGGIRGYTF. This sequence joins TRBV5-8 and TRBJ1-2; 11 bases line up with TRBD1. V lost 4 bases, J lost 8 bases, and 10 bases stayed unmatched. Germline loops: CDR1 SGHTS, CDR2 YDEGEE. This CDR3 comprises 15 residues.

Remarks on this clonotype: Compared with germline, one end of the junction differs, possibly owing to a read error. The chain couples TRBV7-2 to TRBJ2-3; no definite D call. CDR3 length: 16 amino acids. Germline loops: CDR1 SGHTA, CDR2 FQGNSA. The CDR3 loop is CVSSFTTGTSTDTQYF. CDR3 nucleotides: TGTGTCAGCAGCTTCACTACGGGTACAAGCACAGATACGCAGTATTTT.

Points on this clonotype: A much bigger clone sits one base away, suggesting this may be a read error. The V call is TRBV6-6, the J call TRBJ1-1; D remains ambiguous. The length of the CDR3 is 11 residues. The germline gives CDR1 MNHNY, CDR2 SVGAGI (reference sequence). The CDR3, as DNA: TGTGCCGGCAGTTATGACACTGAAGCTTTCTTT. Its protein is CAGSYDTEAFF.

This rearrangement joins TRBV10-3 to TRBJ1-4; D gene unclear. V lost 0 bases and J 8 bases, leaving 13 bases between the germline ends. CDR1 is ENHRY and CDR2 is SYGVKD in the germline V gene. There are 15 residues in the CDR3. The CDR3 region is CAISESGSGNEKLFF. The CDR3 DNA follows: TGTGCCATCAGTGAGTCGGGATCGGGGAACGAAAAACTGTTTTTT.

Here the CDR3 reads CASSQTGTKNIQYF. The CDR3 DNA follows: TGTGCCAGCAGCCAGACAGGGACCAAAAACATTCAGTACTTC. The genes are TRBV7-3 and TRBJ2-4; TRBD1 matches 7 bases. V gave up 5 bases and J gave up 2 bases; unmatched junction bases: 3. The germline CDR1 and CDR2 sequences are SGHTA and FQGTGA. The CDR3 loop spans 14 amino acids.

This clonotype was counted ten times or more. The V call is TRBV6-5, the J call TRBJ2-7; 8 bases map to TRBD1. The V segment lost 1 base and the J segment 3 bases; nucleotides outside the gene matches: 5. Germline V lookup: CDR1 MNHEY, CDR2 SVGAGI. The CDR3 contains 15 residues. The CDR3 nucleotides read TGTGCCAGCAGTTACTTCCCAGGGGGCAACTACGAGCAGTACTTC. Protein: CASSYFPGGNYEQYF.

This chain uses TRBV20-1 with TRBJ2-1; D is perhaps TRBD2 (6 bases). Trimming stripped 3 bases from V and 10 bases from J, with 19 bases between. Germline CDR1 reads DFQATT; CDR2 reads SNEGSKA (reference sequence). The length of the CDR3 is 14 residues. CDR3: CSASTHGGGGEQFF. The CDR3, as DNA: TGCAGTGCTAGTACTCACGGGGGTGGTGGAGAGCAGTTCTTC.

As DNA, the CDR3 is TGTGCCAGCAGCTTAGATAATTACGCGGAGACCCAGTACTTC. Protein product: CASSLDNYAETQYF. V gene TRBV11-2 combines with J gene TRBJ2-5; no definite D call. This CDR3 is 14 amino acids long. Germline V gene sequence: CDR1 SGHAT, CDR2 FQNNGV. Trimming took 0 bases from V and 5 from J, leaving 10 bases between them.

Notes on this clonotype: A much larger clone differs by one base, so this may be a read error. This chain links TRBV6-6 with TRBJ2-1, with 9 bases identical to TRBD2. The ends lost 8 bases at V and 10 bases at J; junction bases unmatched: 9. The CDR3 length is 13 residues. The V gene's germline CDR1 is MNHNY and CDR2 SVGAGI (reference sequence). CDR3 residues: CASRGLASIEQFF. The CDR3 DNA is TGTGCCAGCCGCGGACTAGCGTCCATCGAGCAGTTCTTC.

The rearrangement uses TRBV30 and TRBJ2-7, with D tentatively TRBD1 (5 bases). Trimming shortened V by 2 bases and J by 3 bases, and 8 bases separated the two germline ends. Germline CDR1 is GTSNPN and CDR2 is SVGIG (reference sequence). The CDR3 runs to 12 residues. CDR3 region: CAWSLQGYEQYF. The CDR3 nucleotides read TGTGCCTGGAGTCTCCAGGGCTACGAGCAGTACTTC.

J is TRBJ2-7 and V is TRBV20-1; 13 nucleotides align to TRBD2. CDR3 size: 16 residues. The V and J ends lost 1 base and 5 bases, in that order; junction bases with no gene match: 8. Germline loops: CDR1 DFQATT, CDR2 SNEGSKA (reference sequence). The CDR3 here is CSARASLAGGPHEQYF. The CDR3, as DNA: TGCAGTGCTAGAGCCTCACTAGCGGGGGGGCCTCACGAGCAGTACTTC.

This clonotype was recorded a few times. The chain employs TRBV12-3 or TRBV12-4 and TRBJ2-1, with D possibly matching TRBD2 (7 bases). The V end was cut by 10 bases, the J end by 5 bases, with 18 bases between. The CDR3 consists of 14 residues. The CDR3 nucleotides are TGTGCCACCCTGCGGGGGCTTAACAACAATGAGCAGTTCTTC. It specifies CATLRGLNNNEQFF.

This clonotype was found many times. This chain connects TRBV6-6 to TRBJ1-5, with D perhaps TRBD1 (5 bases). V dropped 5 bases and J dropped 4 bases, with 9 bases sitting between them. The CDR3 is made up of 13 amino acids. Per germline, CDR1 MNHNY and CDR2 SVGAGI (reference sequence). CDR3 amino acids: CASSAGFNQPQHF. The CDR3 DNA reads as TGTGCCAGCAGTGCAGGGTTTAATCAGCCCCAGCATTTT.

This chain links TRBV12-3 or TRBV12-4 with TRBJ2-3; D possibly corresponds to TRBD2 (5 bases). The CDR3 runs 16 residues. V lost 5 bases and J lost 2, with 17 bases in between. The CDR3 DNA is TGTGCCAGCAGTCCCGGATGGAGAGGGTCCACAGATACGCAGTATTTT. Its translation is CASSPGWRGSTDTQYF.

The CDR3 loop is CASTDSPNTGELFF. The DNA of the CDR3 is TGTGCCAGCACGGACTCTCCGAACACCGGGGAGCTGTTTTTT. The chain joins TRBV6-2 or TRBV6-3 to TRBJ2-2, with a possible D match to TRBD2 (5 bases). The V and J ends lost 7 bases and 0 bases respectively, with 9 bases between them. The CDR3 totals 14 residues. The V gene's germline CDR1 is MNHEY and CDR2 SVGEGT.

This clonotype was picked up one time. The chain is built from TRBV29-1 and TRBJ1-1; 7 positions match TRBD1. Per the germline V gene, CDR1 is SQVTM and CDR2 is ANQGSEA. This CDR3 comprises 14 residues. The J segment lost 4 bases and the V segment lost 0 bases, leaving 5 bases of the junction unmatched. The CDR3 bases are TGCAGCGTTGAAGAGACAGGGCCGGGCACTGAAGCTTTCTTT. Its protein product is CSVEETGPGTEAFF. The full variable domain, rest sourced from reference TRBV29-1 and TRBJ1-1, is SAVISQKPSRDICQRGTSLTIQCQVDSQVTMMFWYRQQPGQSLTLIATANQGSEATYESGFVIDKFPISRPNLTFSTLTVSNMSPEDSSIYLCSVEETGPGTEAFFGQGTRLTVV.

There are a few counts of this clonotype. This chain uses TRBV3-1 with TRBJ2-5, with TRBD2 matching 12 bases. The V segment lost 3 bases and the J segment 1 base; nucleotides outside the gene matches: 3. This CDR3 comprises 16 residues. Germline V gene data show CDR1 as LGHDT and CDR2 as YNNKEL (reference sequence). CDR3 loop: CASSHEGLAGQETQYF. CDR3 nucleotides: TGTGCCAGCAGCCACGAGGGACTAGCGGGCCAAGAGACCCAGTACTTC.

The chain carries TRBV5-1 and TRBJ2-3, with 8 bases lining up with TRBD1. V gave up 3 bases and J gave up 6 bases; unmatched junction bases: 6. The length of the CDR3 is 14 residues. CDR1 and CDR2 from the germline V gene are SGHRS and YFSETQ. The CDR3 bases are TGCGCCAGCAGCTCCGGACAGGGCGGGGATACGCAGTATTTT. This translates into CASSSGQGGDTQYF.

At least ten counts were recorded for this clonotype. The V call is TRBV29-1, the J call TRBJ2-5; D is uncertain. The CDR3 runs 11 residues. Germline-derived CDR1 and CDR2 are SQVTM and ANQGSEA. With 6 bases removed from V and 2 bases from J, the gap between germline ends came to 7 bases. CDR3 region: CSVGPQETQYF. CDR3 bases: TGCAGCGTCGGACCACAAGAGACCCAGTACTTC. Using reference TRBV29-1 and TRBJ2-5 for the parts outside the CDR3, the full variable domain is SAVISQKPSRDICQRGTSLTIQCQVDSQVTMMFWYRQQPGQSLTLIATANQGSEATYESGFVIDKFPISRPNLTFSTLTVSNMSPEDSSIYLCSVGPQETQYFGPGTRLLVL.

This clonotype was recorded a few times. This chain connects TRBV5-1 to TRBJ1-2; 9 positions agree with TRBD1. CDR1 is SGHRS, CDR2 YFSETQ, per germline. V shed 4 bases and J 7 bases; nucleotides not matched to a gene: 11. The CDR3 is 15 amino acids. The CDR3 sequence is CASSKGGQGLGGYTF. Here the CDR3 DNA reads TGCGCCAGCAGCAAAGGAGGACAGGGGTTGGGTGGCTACACCTTC.

This sequence joins TRBV20-1 and TRBJ1-2; tentative D call: TRBD1 (5 bases). There are 14 residues in the CDR3. Looked up from germline, CDR1 is DFQATT and CDR2 is SNEGSKA (reference sequence). Trimming shortened V by 4 bases and J by 4 bases, and 16 bases separated the two germline ends. The CDR3 sequence: CSATTETFPYGYTF. DNA of the CDR3: TGCAGTGCTACGACAGAGACCTTTCCCTATGGCTACACCTTC.

The rearrangement joins TRBV9 to TRBJ2-3; no firm D call. Germline V gene data show CDR1 as SGDLS and CDR2 as YYNGEE. CDR3 size: 14 residues. Trimming stripped 0 bases from V and 2 bases from J, with 7 bases between. The CDR3 region has the DNA TGTGCCAGCAGCGTAGGGGTCACCACAGATACGCAGTATTTT. Its translation: CASSVGVTTDTQYF.

In nucleotides, the CDR3 is TGCAGTGCTAATTCTCGACAGGGCAACGACGAGCAGTACTTC. Amino acids: CSANSRQGNDEQYF. V is TRBV20-1 and J is TRBJ2-7; TRBD1 matches at 7 bases. Germline V CDR1 and CDR2: DFQATT, SNEGSKA (reference sequence). The CDR3 has 14 residues. V shed 4 bases, J shed 5 bases, and the junction held 11 bases outside the gene matches.

The chain links TRBV7-2 to TRBJ2-6; TRBD2 might be the D (7 bases). Trimming removed 8 bases from V and 0 bases from J, with 20 bases in between. CDR1 and CDR2 (germline): SGHTA, FQGNSA. There are 18 residues in the CDR3. The CDR3 loop reads CASGGTQGGASGANVLTF. The DNA of the CDR3 is TGTGCCAGCGGGGGAACACAGGGAGGGGCCTCTGGGGCCAACGTCCTGACTTTC.